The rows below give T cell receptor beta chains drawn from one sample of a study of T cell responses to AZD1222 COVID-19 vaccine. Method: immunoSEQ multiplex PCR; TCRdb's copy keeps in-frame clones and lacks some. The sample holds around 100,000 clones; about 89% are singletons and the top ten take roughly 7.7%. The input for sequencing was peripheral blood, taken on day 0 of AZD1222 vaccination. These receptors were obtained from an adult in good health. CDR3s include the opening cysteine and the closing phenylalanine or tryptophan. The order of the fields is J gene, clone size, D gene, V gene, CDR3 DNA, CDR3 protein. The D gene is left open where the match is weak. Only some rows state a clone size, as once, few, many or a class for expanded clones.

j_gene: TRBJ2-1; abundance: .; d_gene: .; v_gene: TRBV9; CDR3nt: TGTGCCAGCAGCCCCGGTAGCGCTACCTACAATGAGCAGTTCTTC; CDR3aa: CASSPGSATYNEQFF
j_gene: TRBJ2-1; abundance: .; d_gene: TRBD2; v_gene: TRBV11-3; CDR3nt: TGTGCCAGCAGCTTAGTAGCGGGAGTGGGGAATGAGCAGTTCTTC; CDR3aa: CASSLVAGVGNEQFF
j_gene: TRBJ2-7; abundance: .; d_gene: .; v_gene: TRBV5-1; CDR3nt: TGCGCCAGCAGCTTCGTCAGGACGGGCGGGACAGCCACCTTCGGGCAGTACTTC; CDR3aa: CASSFVRTGGTATFGQYF
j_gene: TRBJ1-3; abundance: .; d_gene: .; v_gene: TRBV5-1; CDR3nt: TGCGCCAGCAGCCCCGAGGCAGGGCACTCTGGAAACACCATATATTTT; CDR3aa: CASSPEAGHSGNTIYF
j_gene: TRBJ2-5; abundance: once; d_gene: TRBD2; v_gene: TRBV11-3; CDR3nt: TGTGCCAGCAGCCCATGGACTAGCGGGGGGGTGGTGACCCAGTACTTC; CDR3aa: CASSPWTSGGVVTQYF
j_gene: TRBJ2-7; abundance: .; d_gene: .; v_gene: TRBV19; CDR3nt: TGTGCCAGTTCCGACCTGTTAAACTACGAGCAGTACTTC; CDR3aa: CASSDLLNYEQYF
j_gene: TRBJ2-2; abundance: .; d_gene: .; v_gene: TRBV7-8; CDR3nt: TGTGCCAGCAGCTTAGCGGCTTCCGGGTACGGCACCGGGGAGCTGTTTTTT; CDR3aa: CASSLAASGYGTGELFF
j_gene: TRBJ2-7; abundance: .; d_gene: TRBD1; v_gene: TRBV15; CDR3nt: TGTGCCACCAACCGGGACAGGGGCTACGAGCAGTACTTC; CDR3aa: CATNRDRGYEQYF
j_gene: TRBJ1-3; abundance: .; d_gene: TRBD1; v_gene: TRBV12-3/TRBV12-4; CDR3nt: TGTGCCAGCAGTTCAGGGGGCGGAAACACCATATATTTT; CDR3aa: CASSSGGGNTIYF
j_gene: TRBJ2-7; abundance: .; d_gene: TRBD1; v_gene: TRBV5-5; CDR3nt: TGTGCCAGCGGGGAATCGACAGGGTATTACGAGCAGTACTTC; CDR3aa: CASGESTGYYEQYF
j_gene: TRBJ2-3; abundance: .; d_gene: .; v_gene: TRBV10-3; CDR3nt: TGTGCCATCAGTGAGTCGCCCGCCACTAGCACAGATACGCAGTATTTT; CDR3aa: CAISESPATSTDTQYF
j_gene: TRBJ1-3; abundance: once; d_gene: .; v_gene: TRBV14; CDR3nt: TGTGCCAGCAGCCCGACGGCCCACTCTGGAAACACCATATATTTT; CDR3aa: CASSPTAHSGNTIYF
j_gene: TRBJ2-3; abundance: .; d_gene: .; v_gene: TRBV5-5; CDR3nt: TGTGCCAGCAGCTTGGGGCAGGGAGAAGATACGCAGTATTTT; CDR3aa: CASSLGQGEDTQYF
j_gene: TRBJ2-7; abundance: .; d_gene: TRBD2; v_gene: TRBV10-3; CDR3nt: TGTGCCATCAGAAGACTAGCGGGAGAGAGTGAGCAGTACTTC; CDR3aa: CAIRRLAGESEQYF
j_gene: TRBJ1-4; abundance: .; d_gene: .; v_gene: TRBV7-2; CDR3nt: TGTGCCAGCAGCTCGCTTCAGGGACTTAATGAAAAACTGTTTTTT; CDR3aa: CASSSLQGLNEKLFF
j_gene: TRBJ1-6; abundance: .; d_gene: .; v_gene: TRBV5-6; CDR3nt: TGTGCCAGCAGCTTTCGGTACAGCAATAATTCACCCCTCCACTTT; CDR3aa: CASSFRYSNNSPLHF
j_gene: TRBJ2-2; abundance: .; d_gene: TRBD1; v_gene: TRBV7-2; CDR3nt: TGTGCCAGCAGCTTCGGGACAGACACCGGGGAGCTGTTTTTT; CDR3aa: CASSFGTDTGELFF
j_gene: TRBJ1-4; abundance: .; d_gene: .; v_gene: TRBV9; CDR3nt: TGTGCCAGCAGCGCCGGTCAGCAACTAAATGAAAAACTGTTTTTT; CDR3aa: CASSAGQQLNEKLFF
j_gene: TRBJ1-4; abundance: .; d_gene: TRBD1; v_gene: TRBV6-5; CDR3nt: TGTGCCAGCAGATTACAGGGGGCACGGGAAAAACTGTTTTTT; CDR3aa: CASRLQGAREKLFF
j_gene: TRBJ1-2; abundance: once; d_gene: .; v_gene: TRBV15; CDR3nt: TGTGCCACCAGCAGAGATCGGGGCAGGGGTGGCTATGGCTACACCTTC; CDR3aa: CATSRDRGRGGYGYTF
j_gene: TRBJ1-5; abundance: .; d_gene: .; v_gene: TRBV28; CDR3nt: TGTGCCAGCAGGCTAATTGGGGCAGGACAGAATCAGCCCCAGCATTTT; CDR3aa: CASRLIGAGQNQPQHF
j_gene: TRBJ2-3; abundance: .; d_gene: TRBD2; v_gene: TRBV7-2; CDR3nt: TGTGCCAGCAGCTCAGGGACTAGCGGAGGCACAGATACGCAGTATTTT; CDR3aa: CASSSGTSGGTDTQYF
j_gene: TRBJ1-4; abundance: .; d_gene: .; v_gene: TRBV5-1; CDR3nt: TGCGCCAGCAGCTTGTTTGGGAGTAATGAAAAACTGTTTTTT; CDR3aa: CASSLFGSNEKLFF
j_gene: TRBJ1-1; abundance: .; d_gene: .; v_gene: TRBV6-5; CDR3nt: TGTGCCAGCACCCAGAGCATGAACACTGAAGCTTTCTTT; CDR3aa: CASTQSMNTEAFF
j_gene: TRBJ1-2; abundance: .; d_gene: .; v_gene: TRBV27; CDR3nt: TGTGCCAGCAGTCCCATAGACCCTCGGCAGGCTCACTATGGCTACACCTTC; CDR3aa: CASSPIDPRQAHYGYTF
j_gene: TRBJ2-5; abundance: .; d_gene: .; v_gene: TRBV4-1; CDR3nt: TGCGCCAGCAGCAAAAGATCGGGCCAAGAGACCCAGTACTTC; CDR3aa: CASSKRSGQETQYF
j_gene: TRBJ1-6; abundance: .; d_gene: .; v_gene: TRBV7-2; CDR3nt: TGTGCCAGCAGTTTGGGAGCTCAAAATTCACCCCTCCACTTT; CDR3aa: CASSLGAQNSPLHF
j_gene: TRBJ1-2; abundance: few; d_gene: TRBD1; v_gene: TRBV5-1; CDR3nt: TGCGCCAGCAGCTTGGCAGGCCCCTCTCAGGGGGGAAGTGGCTACACCTTC; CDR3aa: CASSLAGPSQGGSGYTF
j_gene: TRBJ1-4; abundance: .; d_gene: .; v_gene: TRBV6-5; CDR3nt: TGTGCCAGCAGAACCCGGACATTGGAAAAACTGTTTTTT; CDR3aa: CASRTRTLEKLFF
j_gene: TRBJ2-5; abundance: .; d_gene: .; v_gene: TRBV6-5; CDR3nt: TGTGCCAGCACCATACGGGGCGGATACCAAGAGACCCAGTACTTC; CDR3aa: CASTIRGGYQETQYF
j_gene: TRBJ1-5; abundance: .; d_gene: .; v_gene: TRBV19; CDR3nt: TGTGCCAGTAGTCGACAGGGCAATCAGCCCCAGCATTTT; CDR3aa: CASSRQGNQPQHF
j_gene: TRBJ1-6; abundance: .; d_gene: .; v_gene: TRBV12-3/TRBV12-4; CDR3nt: TGTGCCAGCAGTTTCAACAGGGCTTCACCCCTCCACTTT; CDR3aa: CASSFNRASPLHF
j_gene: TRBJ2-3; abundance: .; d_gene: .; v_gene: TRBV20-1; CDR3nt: TGCAGTGCTGAACAGACCTATACGCAGTATTTT; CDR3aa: CSAEQTYTQYF
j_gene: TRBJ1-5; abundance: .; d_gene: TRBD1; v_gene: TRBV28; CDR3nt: TGTGCCAGCATCCAAGGGGGACAGTCTGATCAGCCCCAGCATTTT; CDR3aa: CASIQGGQSDQPQHF
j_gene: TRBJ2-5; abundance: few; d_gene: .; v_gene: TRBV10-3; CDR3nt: TGTGCCATCAGTGAGATGGGAAGAGGGACCCAGTACTTC; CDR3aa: CAISEMGRGTQYF
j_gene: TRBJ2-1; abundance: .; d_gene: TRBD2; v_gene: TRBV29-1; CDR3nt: TGCAGCGTTGAAGATCCCAGCGGGAGTTCTGTAAATGAGCAGTTCTTC; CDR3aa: CSVEDPSGSSVNEQFF
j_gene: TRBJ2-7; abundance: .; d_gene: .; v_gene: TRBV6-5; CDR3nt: TGTGCCAGCAGTTACTCCAGGGGCTACGAGCAGTACTTC; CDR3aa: CASSYSRGYEQYF
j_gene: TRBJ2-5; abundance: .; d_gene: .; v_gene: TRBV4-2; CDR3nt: TGTGCCAGCAGCCAAGATGGGGGTGTCGAGACCCAGTACTTC; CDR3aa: CASSQDGGVETQYF
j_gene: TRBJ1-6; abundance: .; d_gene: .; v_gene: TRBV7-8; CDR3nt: TGTGCCAGCAGCTTAGGGACAGAGGGTTCACCCCTCCACTTT; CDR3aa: CASSLGTEGSPLHF
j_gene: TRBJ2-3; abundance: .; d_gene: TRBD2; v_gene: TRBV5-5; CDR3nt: TGTGCCAGCAGCTTGTTCTTTGGACTAGCGGGGGCTCCAGATACGCAGTATTTT; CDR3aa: CASSLFFGLAGAPDTQYF
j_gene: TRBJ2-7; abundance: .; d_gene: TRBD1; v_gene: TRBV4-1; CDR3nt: TGCGCCAGCAGCCATGGGACAGGGATCTACGAGCAGTACTTC; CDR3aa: CASSHGTGIYEQYF
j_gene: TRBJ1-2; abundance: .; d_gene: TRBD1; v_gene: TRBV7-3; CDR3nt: TGTGCCAGCAGCAGGGCCTCACCGGACAGGGCTAATAACTATGGCTACACCTTC; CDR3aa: CASSRASPDRANNYGYTF
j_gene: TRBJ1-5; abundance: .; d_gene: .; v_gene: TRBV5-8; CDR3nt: TGTGCCAGCAGCTATACAGGGAGTCAGCCCCAGCATTTT; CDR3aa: CASSYTGSQPQHF
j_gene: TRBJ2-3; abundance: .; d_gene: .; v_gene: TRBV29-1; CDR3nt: TGCAGCGCACAGGGATGGGGGGATACGCAGTATTTT; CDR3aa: CSAQGWGDTQYF
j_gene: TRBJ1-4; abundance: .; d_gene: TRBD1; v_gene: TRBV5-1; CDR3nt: TGCGCCAGCAGCTTGGCCGGGACAGTAAATGAAAAACTGTTTTTT; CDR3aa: CASSLAGTVNEKLFF
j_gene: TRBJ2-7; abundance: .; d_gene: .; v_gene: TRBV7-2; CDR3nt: TGTGCCAGCAGTTTCCTGACAGGAGCCTACGAGCAGTACTTC; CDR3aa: CASSFLTGAYEQYF
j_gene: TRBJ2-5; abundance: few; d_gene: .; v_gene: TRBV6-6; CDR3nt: TGTGCCAGCAGTCGACGTGGGGTAGCGCGAGATGGAGAGACCCAGTACTTC; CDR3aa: CASSRRGVARDGETQYF
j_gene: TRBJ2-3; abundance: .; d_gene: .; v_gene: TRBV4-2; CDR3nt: TGTGCCAGCAGATCTATGGGGGGACGCACAGATACGCAGTATTTT; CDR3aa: CASRSMGGRTDTQYF
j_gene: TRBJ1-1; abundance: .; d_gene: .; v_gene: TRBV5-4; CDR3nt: TGTGCCAGCAGCTTGCAGCAGAACACTGAAGCTTTCTTT; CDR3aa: CASSLQQNTEAFF
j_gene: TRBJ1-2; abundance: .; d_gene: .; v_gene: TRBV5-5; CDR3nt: TGTGCCAGCAGCTTGGGACTGGACGGACCTTATGGCTACACCTTC; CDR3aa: CASSLGLDGPYGYTF
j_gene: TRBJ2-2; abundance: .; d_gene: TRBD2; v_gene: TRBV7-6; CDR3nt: TGTGCCAGCAGCAAGACTAGCGGGAACACCGGGGAGCTGTTTTTT; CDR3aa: CASSKTSGNTGELFF
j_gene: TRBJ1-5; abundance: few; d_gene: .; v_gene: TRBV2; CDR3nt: TGTGCCAACCGCCGGGATAGCAATCAGCCCCAGCATTTT; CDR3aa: CANRRDSNQPQHF
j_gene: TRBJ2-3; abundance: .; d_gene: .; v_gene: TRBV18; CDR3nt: TGTGCCAGCTCACCGGGACCAGGGTTCGGCACAGATACGCAGTATTTT; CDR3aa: CASSPGPGFGTDTQYF